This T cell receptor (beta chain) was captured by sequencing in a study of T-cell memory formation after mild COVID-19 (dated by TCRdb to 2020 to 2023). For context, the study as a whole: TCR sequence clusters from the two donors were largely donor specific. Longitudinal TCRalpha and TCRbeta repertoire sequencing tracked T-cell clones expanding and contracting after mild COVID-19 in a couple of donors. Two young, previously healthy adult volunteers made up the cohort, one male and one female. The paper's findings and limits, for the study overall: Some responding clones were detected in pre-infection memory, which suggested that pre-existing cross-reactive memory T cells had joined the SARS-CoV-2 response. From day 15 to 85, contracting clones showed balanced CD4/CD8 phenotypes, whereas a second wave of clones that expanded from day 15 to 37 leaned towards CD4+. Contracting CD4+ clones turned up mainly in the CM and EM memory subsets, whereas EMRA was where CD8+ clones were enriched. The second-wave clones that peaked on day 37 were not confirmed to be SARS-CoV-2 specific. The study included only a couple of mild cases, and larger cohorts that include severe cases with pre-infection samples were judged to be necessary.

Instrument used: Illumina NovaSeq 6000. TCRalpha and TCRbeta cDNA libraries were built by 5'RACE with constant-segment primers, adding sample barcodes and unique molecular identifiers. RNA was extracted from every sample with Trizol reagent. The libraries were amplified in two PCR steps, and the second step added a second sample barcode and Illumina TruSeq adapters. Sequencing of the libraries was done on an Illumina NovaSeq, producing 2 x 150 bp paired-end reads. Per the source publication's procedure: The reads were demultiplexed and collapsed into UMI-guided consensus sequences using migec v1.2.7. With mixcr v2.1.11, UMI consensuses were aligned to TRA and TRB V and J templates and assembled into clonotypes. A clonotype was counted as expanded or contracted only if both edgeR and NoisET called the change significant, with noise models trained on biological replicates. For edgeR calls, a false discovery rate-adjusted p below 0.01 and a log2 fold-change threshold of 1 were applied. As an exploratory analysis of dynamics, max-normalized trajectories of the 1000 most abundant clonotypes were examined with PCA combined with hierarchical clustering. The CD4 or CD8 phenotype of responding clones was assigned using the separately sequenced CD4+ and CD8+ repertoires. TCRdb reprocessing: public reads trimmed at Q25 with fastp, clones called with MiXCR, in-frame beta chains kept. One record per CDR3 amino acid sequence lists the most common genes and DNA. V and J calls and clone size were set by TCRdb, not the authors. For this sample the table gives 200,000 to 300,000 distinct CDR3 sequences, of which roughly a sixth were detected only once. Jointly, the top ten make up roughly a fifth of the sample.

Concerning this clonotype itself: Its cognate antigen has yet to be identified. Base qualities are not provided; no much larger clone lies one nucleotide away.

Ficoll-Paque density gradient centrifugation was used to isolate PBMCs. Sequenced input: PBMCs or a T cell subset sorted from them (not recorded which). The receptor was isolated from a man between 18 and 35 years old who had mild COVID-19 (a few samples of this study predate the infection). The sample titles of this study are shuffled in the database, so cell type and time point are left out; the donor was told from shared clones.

The DNA sequence is given as TGTGCCAGCAGCTCCCCGGGGGGCTATGGCTACACCTTC. It translates to CASSSPGGYGYTF. The rearrangement joined TRBV7-9 to TRBJ1-2; TRBD1 is possibly the D segment (5 matching bases). The CDR3 goes from the cysteine to the phenylalanine over 13 residues. Of all the DNA, just the CDR3 is kept, 39 bases in frame from base 1. V is pared back by 4 bases and J by 4 bases, with 10 bases lying between the germline termini. The germline V gene (reference sequence) sets CDR1 to SEHNR and CDR2 to FQNEAQ.